These T cell receptor beta chains were read from a single sample in a study of cytomegalovirus exposure and HLA in healthy donors. Assay used: immunoSEQ multiplex PCR; TCRdb lists only in-frame clones, some missing. The data show about 200,000 clones, around 86% seen once. The sequencing input was PBMCs. Receptors were obtained from a woman between 40 and 55 years old in good health and CMV-seronegative. Both conserved end residues are trimmed from each CDR3.

CDR3 length: 12; J gene: TRBJ1-1; V gene: TRBV6-5; CDR3 protein: ASSRTDMNTEAF
CDR3 length: 14; J gene: TRBJ2-5; V gene: TRBV4-2; CDR3 protein: ASSLSPDREFETQY
CDR3 length: 13; J gene: TRBJ2-7; V gene: TRBV27; CDR3 protein: ASSSYRTGNREQY
CDR3 length: 17; J gene: TRBJ2-2; V gene: TRBV7-9; CDR3 protein: ARDRGLAGGPRNTGELF
CDR3 length: 14; J gene: TRBJ2-3; V gene: TRBV7-9; CDR3 protein: ASSTGLAGVADTQY
CDR3 length: 11; J gene: TRBJ1-5; V gene: TRBV19; CDR3 protein: ASSLQGSQPQH
CDR3 length: 12; J gene: TRBJ2-7; V gene: TRBV5-1; CDR3 protein: ASSLERQTYEQY
CDR3 length: 13; J gene: TRBJ2-5; V gene: TRBV19; CDR3 protein: ASSSRQGSRETQY
CDR3 length: 10; J gene: TRBJ1-3; V gene: TRBV30; CDR3 protein: AWRASGNTIY
CDR3 length: 13; J gene: TRBJ2-2; V gene: TRBV6-1; CDR3 protein: ASSLGSQGAGELF
CDR3 length: 14; J gene: TRBJ1-4; V gene: TRBV28; CDR3 protein: ASSLGRTRANEKLF
CDR3 length: 11; J gene: TRBJ1-1; V gene: TRBV30; CDR3 protein: AYKKTVNTEAF
CDR3 length: 10; J gene: TRBJ2-1; V gene: TRBV7-9; CDR3 protein: ASSLARNEQF
CDR3 length: 13; J gene: TRBJ1-1; V gene: TRBV7-8; CDR3 protein: ASSFNNRKNTEAF
CDR3 length: 12; J gene: TRBJ2-3; V gene: TRBV2; CDR3 protein: ASKRGRGLDTQY
CDR3 length: 13; J gene: TRBJ1-1; V gene: TRBV6-5; CDR3 protein: ASSLAAGGTTEAF
CDR3 length: 12; J gene: TRBJ2-1; V gene: TRBV7-9; CDR3 protein: ASTPGGGTNEQF
CDR3 length: 12; J gene: TRBJ2-7; V gene: TRBV27; CDR3 protein: ASSYASGTYEQY
CDR3 length: 13; J gene: TRBJ2-5; V gene: TRBV19; CDR3 protein: ASSIGQGTVETQY
CDR3 length: 13; J gene: TRBJ2-3; V gene: TRBV27; CDR3 protein: ASSLRLAGQHTQY
CDR3 length: 13; J gene: TRBJ1-2; V gene: TRBV30; CDR3 protein: AGTSGIGALYGYT
CDR3 length: 11; J gene: TRBJ1-2; V gene: TRBV4-2; CDR3 protein: ASSPGANYGYT
CDR3 length: 14; J gene: TRBJ2-2; V gene: TRBV9; CDR3 protein: ASSAKPNSNTGELF
CDR3 length: 12; J gene: TRBJ2-7; V gene: TRBV27; CDR3 protein: ASSPGLAVYEQY
CDR3 length: 16; J gene: TRBJ2-1; V gene: TRBV28; CDR3 protein: ASSQQGASPLNYNEQF
CDR3 length: 10; J gene: TRBJ1-2; V gene: TRBV6-5; CDR3 protein: ASSYRGYGYT
CDR3 length: 15; J gene: TRBJ1-4; V gene: TRBV27; CDR3 protein: ASSTRQGLRTNEKLF
CDR3 length: 11; J gene: TRBJ2-7; V gene: TRBV28; CDR3 protein: ASSWDSSYEQY
CDR3 length: 15; J gene: TRBJ2-7; V gene: TRBV4-2; CDR3 protein: ASSQAAGTGEAYEQY